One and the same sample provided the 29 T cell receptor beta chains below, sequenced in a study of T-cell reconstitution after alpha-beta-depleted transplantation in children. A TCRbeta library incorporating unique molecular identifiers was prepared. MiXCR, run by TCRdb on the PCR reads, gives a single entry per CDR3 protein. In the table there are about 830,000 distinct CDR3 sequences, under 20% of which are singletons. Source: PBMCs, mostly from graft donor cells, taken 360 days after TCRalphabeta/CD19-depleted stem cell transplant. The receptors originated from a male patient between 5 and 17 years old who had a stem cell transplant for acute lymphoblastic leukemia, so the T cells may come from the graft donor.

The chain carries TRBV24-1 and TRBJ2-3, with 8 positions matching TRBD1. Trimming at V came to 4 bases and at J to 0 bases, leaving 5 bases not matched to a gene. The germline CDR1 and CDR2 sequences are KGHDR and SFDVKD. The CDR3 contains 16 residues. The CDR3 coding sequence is TGTGCCACCAGTGACCTGACAGGGGATAGCACAGATACGCAGTATTTT. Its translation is CATSDLTGDSTDTQYF.

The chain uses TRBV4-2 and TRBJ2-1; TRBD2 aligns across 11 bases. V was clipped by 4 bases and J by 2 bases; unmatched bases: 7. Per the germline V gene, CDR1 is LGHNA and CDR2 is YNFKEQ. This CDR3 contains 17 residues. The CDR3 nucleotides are TGTGCCAGCAGCCCTGGGATTAGCGGGAGGGCCTACAATGAGCAGTTCTTC. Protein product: CASSPGISGRAYNEQFF.

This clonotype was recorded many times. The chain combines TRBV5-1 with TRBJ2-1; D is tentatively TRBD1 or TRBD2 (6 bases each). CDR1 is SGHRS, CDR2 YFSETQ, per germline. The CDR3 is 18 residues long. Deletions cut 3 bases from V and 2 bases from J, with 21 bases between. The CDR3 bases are TGCGCCAGCAGCTACAGGGACATCGGGAGTGGAGCCTACAATGAGCAGTTCTTC. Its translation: CASSYRDIGSGAYNEQFF. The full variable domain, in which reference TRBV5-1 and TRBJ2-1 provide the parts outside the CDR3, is KAGVTQTPRYLIKTRGQQVTLSCSPISGHRSVSWYQQTPGQGLQFLFEYFSETQRNKGNFPGRFSGRQFSNSRSEMNVSTLELGDSALYLCASSYRDIGSGAYNEQFFGPGTRLTVL.

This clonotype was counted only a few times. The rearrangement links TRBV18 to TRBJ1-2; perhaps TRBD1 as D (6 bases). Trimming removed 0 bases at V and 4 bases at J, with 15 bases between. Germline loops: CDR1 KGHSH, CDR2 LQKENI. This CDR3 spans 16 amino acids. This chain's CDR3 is CASSPPGATPSYGYTF. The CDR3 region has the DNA TGTGCCAGCTCACCACCGGGGGCCACTCCCTCCTATGGCTACACCTTC.

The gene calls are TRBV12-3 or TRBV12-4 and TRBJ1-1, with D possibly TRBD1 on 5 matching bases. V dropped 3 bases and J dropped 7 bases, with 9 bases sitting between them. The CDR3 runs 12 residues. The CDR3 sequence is CASSFRGGEAFF. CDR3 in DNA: TGTGCCAGCAGTTTCCGGGGGGGTGAAGCTTTCTTT.

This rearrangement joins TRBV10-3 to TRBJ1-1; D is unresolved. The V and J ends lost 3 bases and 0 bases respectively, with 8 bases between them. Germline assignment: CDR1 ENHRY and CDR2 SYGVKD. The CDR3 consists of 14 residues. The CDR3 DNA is TGTGCCATCAGTGATGGGTTCATGAACACTGAAGCTTTCTTT. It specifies CAISDGFMNTEAFF.

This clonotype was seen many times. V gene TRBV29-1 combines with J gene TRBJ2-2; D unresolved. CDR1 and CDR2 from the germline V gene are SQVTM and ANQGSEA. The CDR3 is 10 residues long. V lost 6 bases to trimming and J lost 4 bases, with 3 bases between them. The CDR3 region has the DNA TGCAGCGTGCTCACCGGGGAGCTGTTTTTT. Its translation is CSVLTGELFF.

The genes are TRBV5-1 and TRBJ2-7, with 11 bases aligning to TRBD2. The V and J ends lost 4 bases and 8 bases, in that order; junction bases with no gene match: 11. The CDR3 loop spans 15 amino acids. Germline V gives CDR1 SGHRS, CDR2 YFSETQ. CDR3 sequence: CASSRGTSGPSKQYF. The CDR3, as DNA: TGCGCCAGCAGCCGCGGGACTAGCGGCCCCTCCAAGCAGTACTTC.

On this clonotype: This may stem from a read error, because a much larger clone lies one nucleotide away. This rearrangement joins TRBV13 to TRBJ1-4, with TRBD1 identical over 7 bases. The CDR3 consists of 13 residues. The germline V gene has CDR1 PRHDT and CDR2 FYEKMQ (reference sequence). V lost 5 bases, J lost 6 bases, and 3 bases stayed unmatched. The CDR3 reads CASSMGTDEKLFF. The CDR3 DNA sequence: TGTGCCAGCAGCATGGGGACAGATGAAAAACTGTTTTTT.

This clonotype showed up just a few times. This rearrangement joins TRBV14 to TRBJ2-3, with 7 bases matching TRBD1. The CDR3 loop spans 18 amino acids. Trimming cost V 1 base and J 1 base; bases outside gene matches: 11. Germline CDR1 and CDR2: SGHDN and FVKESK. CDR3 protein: CASSQGFRRDRRTDTQYF. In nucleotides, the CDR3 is TGTGCCAGCAGCCAAGGATTCCGCCGGGACAGACGCACAGATACGCAGTATTTT. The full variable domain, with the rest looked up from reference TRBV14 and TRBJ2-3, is EAGVTQFPSHSVIEKGQTVTLRCDPISGHDNLYWYRRVMGKEIKFLLHFVKESKQDESGMPNNRFLAERTGGTYSTLKVQPAELEDSGVYFCASSQGFRRDRRTDTQYFGPGTRLTVL.

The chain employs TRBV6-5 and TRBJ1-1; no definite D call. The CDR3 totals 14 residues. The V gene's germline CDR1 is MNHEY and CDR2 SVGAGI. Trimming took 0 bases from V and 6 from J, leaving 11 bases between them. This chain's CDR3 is CASSYSIGSAEAFF. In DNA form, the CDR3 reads TGTGCCAGCAGTTACTCGATCGGCAGCGCTGAAGCTTTCTTT.

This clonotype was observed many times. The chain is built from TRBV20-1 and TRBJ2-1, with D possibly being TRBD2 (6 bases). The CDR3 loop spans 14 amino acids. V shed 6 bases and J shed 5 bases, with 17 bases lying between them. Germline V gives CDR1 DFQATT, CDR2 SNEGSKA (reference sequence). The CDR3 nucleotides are TGCAGTGCCCGAGCATGGGGGAGGAACAATGAGCAGTTCTTC. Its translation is CSARAWGRNNEQFF.

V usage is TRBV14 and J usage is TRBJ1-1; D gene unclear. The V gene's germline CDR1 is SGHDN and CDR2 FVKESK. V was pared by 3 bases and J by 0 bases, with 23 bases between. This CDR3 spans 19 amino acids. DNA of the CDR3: TGTGCCAGCAGCCATATGAGAATATACTACAGATCCATGAACACTGAAGCTTTCTTT. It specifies CASSHMRIYYRSMNTEAFF.

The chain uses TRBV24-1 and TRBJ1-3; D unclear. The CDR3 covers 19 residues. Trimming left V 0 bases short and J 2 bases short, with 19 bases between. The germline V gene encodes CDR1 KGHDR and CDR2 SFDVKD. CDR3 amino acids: CATSDLSSLGTLPGNTIYF. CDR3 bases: TGTGCCACCAGTGATTTGTCCAGTCTCGGAACCCTCCCTGGAAACACCATATATTTT.

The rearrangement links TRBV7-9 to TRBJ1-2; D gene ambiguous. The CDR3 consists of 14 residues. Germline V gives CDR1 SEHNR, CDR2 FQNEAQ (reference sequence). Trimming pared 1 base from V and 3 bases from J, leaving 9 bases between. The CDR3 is CASSLVAAHYGYTF. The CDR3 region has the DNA TGTGCCAGCAGCTTAGTCGCAGCCCACTATGGCTACACCTTC.

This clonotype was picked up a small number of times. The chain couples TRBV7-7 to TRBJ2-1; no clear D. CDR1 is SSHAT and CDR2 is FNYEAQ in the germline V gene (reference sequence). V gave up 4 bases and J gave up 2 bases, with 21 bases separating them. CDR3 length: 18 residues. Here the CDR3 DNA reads TGTGCCAGCAGCTCGAGACCATCATACAGTGCCCCCTACAATGAGCAGTTCTTC. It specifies CASSSRPSYSAPYNEQFF.

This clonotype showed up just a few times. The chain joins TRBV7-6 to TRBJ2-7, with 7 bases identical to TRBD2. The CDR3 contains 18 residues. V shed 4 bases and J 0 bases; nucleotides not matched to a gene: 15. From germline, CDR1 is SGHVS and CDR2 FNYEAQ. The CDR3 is CASSYTPSWLADSYEQYF. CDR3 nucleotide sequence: TGTGCCAGCAGCTACACACCCTCGTGGCTAGCGGACTCCTACGAGCAGTACTTC.

The DNA for the CDR3 is TGTGCCACCAGTGATTCGGCTAGTGGGACCGGGGAGCTGTTTTTT. As protein: CATSDSASGTGELFF. The V and J genes are TRBV24-1 and TRBJ2-2, with D uncertain. CDR3 size: 15 residues. Trimming removed 2 bases from V and 5 bases from J, with 11 bases in between. Germline values: CDR1 KGHDR, CDR2 SFDVKD.

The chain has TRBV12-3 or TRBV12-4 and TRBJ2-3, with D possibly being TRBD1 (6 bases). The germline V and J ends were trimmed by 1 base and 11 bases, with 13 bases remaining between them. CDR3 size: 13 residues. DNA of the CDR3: TGTGCCAGCAGTTTAGGTCGAGAACAGGGGCAGTATTTT. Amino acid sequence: CASSLGREQGQYF.

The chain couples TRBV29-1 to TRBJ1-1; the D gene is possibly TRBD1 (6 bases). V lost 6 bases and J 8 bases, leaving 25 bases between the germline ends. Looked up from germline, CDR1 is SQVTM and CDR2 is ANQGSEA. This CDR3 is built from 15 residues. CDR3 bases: TGCAGCGTCCAAACCCTAGACAGGACCTGGGGGGAAGCTTTCTTT. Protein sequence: CSVQTLDRTWGEAFF.

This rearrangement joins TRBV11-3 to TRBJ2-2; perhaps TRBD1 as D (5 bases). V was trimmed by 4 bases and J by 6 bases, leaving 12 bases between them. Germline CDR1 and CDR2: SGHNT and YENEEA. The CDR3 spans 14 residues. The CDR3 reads CASSSRGAAGELFF. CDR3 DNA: TGTGCCAGCAGCTCTAGGGGTGCAGCCGGGGAGCTGTTTTTT.

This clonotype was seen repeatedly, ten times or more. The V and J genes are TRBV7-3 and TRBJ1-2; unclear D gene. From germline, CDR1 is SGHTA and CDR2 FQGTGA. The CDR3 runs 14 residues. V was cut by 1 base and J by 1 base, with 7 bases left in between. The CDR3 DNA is TGTGCCAGCAGCTTAAGTCGGATTAACTATGGCTACACCTTC. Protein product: CASSLSRINYGYTF. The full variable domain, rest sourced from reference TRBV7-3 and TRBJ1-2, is GAGVSQTPSNKVTEKGKYVELRCDPISGHTALYWYRQSLGQGPEFLIYFQGTGAADDSGLPNDRFFAVRPEGSVSTLKIQRTERGDSAVYLCASSLSRINYGYTFGSGTRLTVV.

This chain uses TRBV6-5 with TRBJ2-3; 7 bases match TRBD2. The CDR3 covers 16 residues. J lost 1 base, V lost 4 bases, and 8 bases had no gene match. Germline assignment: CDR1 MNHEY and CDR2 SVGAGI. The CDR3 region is CASSFLGRAGTDTQYF. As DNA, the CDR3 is TGTGCCAGCAGTTTCCTGGGGAGGGCCGGCACAGATACGCAGTATTTT.

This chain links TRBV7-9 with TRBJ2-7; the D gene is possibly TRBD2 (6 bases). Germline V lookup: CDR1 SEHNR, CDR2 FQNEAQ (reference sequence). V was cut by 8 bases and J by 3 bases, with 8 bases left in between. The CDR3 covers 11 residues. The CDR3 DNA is TGTGCCAGCGACGGGGGCTACGAGCAGTACTTC. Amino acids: CASDGGYEQYF.

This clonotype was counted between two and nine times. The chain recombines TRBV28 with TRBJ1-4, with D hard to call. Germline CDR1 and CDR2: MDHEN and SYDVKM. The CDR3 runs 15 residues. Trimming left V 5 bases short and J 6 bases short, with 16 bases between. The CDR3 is CASSESGRLDEKLFF. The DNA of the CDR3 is TGTGCCAGCAGTGAATCGGGAAGGTTGGATGAAAAACTGTTTTTT.

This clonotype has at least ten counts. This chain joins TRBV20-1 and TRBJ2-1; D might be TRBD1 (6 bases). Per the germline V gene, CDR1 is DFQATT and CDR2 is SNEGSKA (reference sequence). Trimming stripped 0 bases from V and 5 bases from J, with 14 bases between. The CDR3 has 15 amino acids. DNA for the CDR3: TGCAGTGCTAGAGAGACAGGCCTCCGGGACAATGAGCAGTTCTTC. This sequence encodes CSARETGLRDNEQFF.

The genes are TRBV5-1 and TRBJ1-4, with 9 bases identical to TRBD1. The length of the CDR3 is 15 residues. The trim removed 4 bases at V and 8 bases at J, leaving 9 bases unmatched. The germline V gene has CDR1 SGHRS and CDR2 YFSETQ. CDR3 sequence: CASSDPGQGLEKLFF. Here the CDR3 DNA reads TGCGCCAGCAGCGACCCGGGACAGGGTTTGGAAAAACTGTTTTTT.

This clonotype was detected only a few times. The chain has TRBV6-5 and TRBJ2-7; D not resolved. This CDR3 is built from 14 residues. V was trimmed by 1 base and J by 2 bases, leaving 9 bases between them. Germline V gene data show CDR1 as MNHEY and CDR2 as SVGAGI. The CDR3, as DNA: TGTGCCAGCAGTTACTTTAGTGTCCCCTACGAGCAGTACTTC. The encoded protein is CASSYFSVPYEQYF.

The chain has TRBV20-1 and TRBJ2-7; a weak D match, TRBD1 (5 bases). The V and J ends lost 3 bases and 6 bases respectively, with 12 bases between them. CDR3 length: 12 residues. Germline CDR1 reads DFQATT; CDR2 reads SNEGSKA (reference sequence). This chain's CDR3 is CSASTGTTEQYF. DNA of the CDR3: TGCAGTGCTAGTACAGGCACTACCGAGCAGTACTTC.